This T cell receptor beta chain was sequenced during a study of identical twins (dated by TCRdb to the mid-2010s). Notes on the research overall: The study deep-sequenced TCR alpha and beta repertoires from monozygotic twins, unrelated adults of various ages and cord blood to test whether fetal clonotypes persist. Replicate twin experiments were performed at different times using different library preparation protocols to rule out contamination. The investigation overall reported the following: Conclusions relied on cross-sectional statistical analysis, since the same donors could not be followed over many years. In monozygotic twins, recombination models systematically underestimated out-of-frame TCR alpha sharing, but the models matched the sharing seen between unrelated individuals. Abundant cord blood beta clonotypes carried fewer insertions; young adult naive repertoires showed a weaker similar trend, while memory repertoires showed none. In beta out-of-frame sequences, excess twin sharing was weaker, because having fewer shared sequences lowered the signal-to-noise ratio. Compared with coincidental sharing between unrelated individuals, out-of-frame TCR alpha sequences shared between twins showed an excess of sequences with low generation probability. Zero-insertion analyses could be partly confounded by invariant T cells such as MAIT and iNKT, though diverse VJ usage argued against such confounding for most clonotypes.

In its sample, this clonotype was seen many times. This clone's antigen is unknown. It has no much larger one-base neighbor in the sample; base qualities were not kept. Every donor was a healthy Caucasian. The twin cohort comprised three pairs of female monozygotic twins, all aged roughly 18 to 30 years. The RNA used for TCR libraries was isolated from peripheral blood mononuclear cells. The library was obtained by 5' RACE. Sequenced using an Illumina HiSeq 2000. Template switching introduced a universal primer binding site; the final cDNA contained a unique molecular identifier, enabling accurate counting of TCR cDNA molecules. First-strand cDNA for TCR alpha and beta chains was synthesized from specific primers in the conserved constant-segment region. To control for contamination, every cDNA library was double barcoded, receiving both a SMART-Mk sample barcode and Illumina barcodes. TruSeq adapter sequences along with Illumina sample barcodes were introduced in two successive PCR steps. The TCR alpha and beta cDNA libraries were sequenced on the Illumina HiSeq platform using custom primers. The original pipeline was this. MiGEC was used to process raw reads and extract unique molecular identifiers, and MiXCR was used to find CDR3 positions. Recombination models were inferred per individual with the repgenHMM and IGoR tools using an EM algorithm. The tcR package in R was used for shared clonotype analysis, with sharing normalized by the product of cloneset sizes. Out-of-frame nonproductive sequences were analyzed to study raw recombination free of thymic and clonal selection effects. TCRdb reprocessing: public reads trimmed at Q25 with fastp, clones called with MiXCR, in-frame beta chains kept. Identical CDR3 proteins give one entry, which carries the most common genes and DNA. The V and J calls were determined by TCRdb, not by the authors. Here the sample has just under 650,000 distinct CDR3 sequences; roughly 7.1% occur a single time. The ten most abundant clones make up 1.6% of the sample.

V sheds 3 bases and J sheds 8 bases, leaving 11 bases between their ends. The CDR3 spans 12 residues, from the cysteine through the phenylalanine. This entry keeps only the CDR3 DNA: 36 bases, framed from base 1. CDR1 is given as DFQATT and CDR2 as SNEGSKA, both from the germline V gene (reference sequence). This sample also belongs to another study, concerning yellow fever vaccine responses in identical twins. The second study's paper adds: According to the authors, the vaccine-induced T cell response in identical twins seemed to be partly convergent and partly specific to each individual. The study precisely tracked vaccine-responding T cell clones in identical twins.

The chain was built from TRBV20-1 and TRBJ2-1; the D gene remains uncertain. Sample: PBMCs. The sequence was collected from a woman aged 18 to 35 in good health. In nucleotides, the sequence is TGCAGTGCTAGTCGCGCGTGGTATGAGCAGTTCTTC. This sequence encodes CSASRAWYEQFF.